This TCR beta chain was identified during a study of radiotherapy plus CTLA-4 blockade in lung cancer. Assay: immunoSEQ multiplex PCR; the TCRdb copy retains only in-frame clones and omits some. The table has about 77,000 clones, under 75% seen once. Study-wide results and limits: Tumor-origin TCR clones grew in blood after radiotherapy plus ipilimumab. Reports identified early blood T cell clone dynamics, with interferon-beta, as the best response predictor.

CDR3 length equals 14 residues. V lost 3 bases and J 1 base, leaving 8 bases between the germline ends. Germline CDR1 MNHEY, CDR2 SMNVEV (reference sequence). Treatment of patients with chemo-refractory metastatic non-small-cell lung cancer consisted of focal radiation plus CTLA-4 blockade with ipilimumab. A word on this clone: Its antigen remains unknown.

The rearrangement uses TRBV27 and TRBJ2-3; unclear D gene. Sample: peripheral blood, taken from a patient treated with radiotherapy plus ipilimumab. The sequence was obtained from a human donor with non-small cell lung cancer whose response to radiotherapy plus ipilimumab could not be evaluated. The DNA of the CDR3 is TGTGCCAGCAGTTTCGTAGGAGGCACAGATACGCAGTATTTT. Translated: CASSFVGGTDTQYF.